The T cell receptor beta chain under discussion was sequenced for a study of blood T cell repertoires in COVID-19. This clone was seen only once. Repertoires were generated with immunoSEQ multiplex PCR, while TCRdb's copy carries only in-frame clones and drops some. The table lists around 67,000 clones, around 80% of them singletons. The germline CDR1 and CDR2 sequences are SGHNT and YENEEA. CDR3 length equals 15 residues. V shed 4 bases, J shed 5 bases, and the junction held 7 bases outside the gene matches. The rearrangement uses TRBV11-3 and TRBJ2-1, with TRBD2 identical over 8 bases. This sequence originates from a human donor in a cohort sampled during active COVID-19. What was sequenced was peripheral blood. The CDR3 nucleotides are TGTGCCAGCAGCTCGACCCAGACTAGCGACAATGAGCAGTTCTTC. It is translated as CASSSTQTSDNEQFF. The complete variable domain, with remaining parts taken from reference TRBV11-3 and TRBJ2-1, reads EAGVVQSPRYKIIEKKQPVAFWCNPISGHNTLYWYLQNLGQGPELLIRYENEEAVDDSQLPKDRFSAERLKGVDSTLKIQPAELGDSAVYLCASSSTQTSDNEQFFGPGTRLTVL.